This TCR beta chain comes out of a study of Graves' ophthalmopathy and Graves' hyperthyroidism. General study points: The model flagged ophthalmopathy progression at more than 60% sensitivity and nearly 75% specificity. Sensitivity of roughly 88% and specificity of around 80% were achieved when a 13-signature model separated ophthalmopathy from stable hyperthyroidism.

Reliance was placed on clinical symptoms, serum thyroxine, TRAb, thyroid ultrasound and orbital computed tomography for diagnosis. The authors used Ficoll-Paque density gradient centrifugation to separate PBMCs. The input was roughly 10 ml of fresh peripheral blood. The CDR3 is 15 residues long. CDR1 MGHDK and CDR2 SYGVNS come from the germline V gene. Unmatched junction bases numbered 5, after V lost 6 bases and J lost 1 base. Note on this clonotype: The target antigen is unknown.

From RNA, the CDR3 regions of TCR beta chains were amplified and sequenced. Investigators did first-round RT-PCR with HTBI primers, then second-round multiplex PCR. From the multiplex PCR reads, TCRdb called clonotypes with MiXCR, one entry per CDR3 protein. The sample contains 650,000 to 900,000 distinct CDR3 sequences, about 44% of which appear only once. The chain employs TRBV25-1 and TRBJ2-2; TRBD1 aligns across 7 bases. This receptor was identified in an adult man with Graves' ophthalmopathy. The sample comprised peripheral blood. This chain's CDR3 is CASSQRDRNTGELFF. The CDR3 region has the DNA TGTGCCAGCAGCCAAAGGGACAGGAACACCGGGGAGCTGTTTTTT.